This T cell receptor beta chain was found in a study of T cell changes during pregnancy in multiple sclerosis. TCRdb keeps only in-frame clones here, not all; method: immunoSEQ multiplex PCR. The sample yields tens of thousands of clones, 92% seen once. The CDR3 sequence is 17 residues long. The V gene lost 5 bases and the J gene lost 0 bases, with 20 bases spanning the gap. Germline CDR1 is SGHDT and CDR2 is YYEEEE. The receptor was isolated from a female donor in good health, enrolled as a control in a pregnancy study. The sample consisted of peripheral blood, taken in the third trimester of pregnancy. The chain employs TRBV5-6 and TRBJ1-2, with D tentatively TRBD1 (5 bases). Written as DNA, the CDR3 is TGTGCCAGCAGTTGGGGGGACCCCACCACTTCTAACTATGGCTACACCTTC. As protein: CASSWGDPTTSNYGYTF.